The TCR beta chain under discussion was sequenced for a study of T cell repertoires in cytomegalovirus infection. Across the whole study: Peptides in the study included HLA-C-restricted and HLA-B-restricted CMV epitopes. Public TCR beta signatures provided an indication of both CMV infection and a matching HLA type. Overall study findings and caveats: In two of eight donors, the top clonotype was HLA-C-restricted CMV-specific. Carriers of CMV and the relevant HLA type were discriminated by public TCR beta frequency.

This CDR3 contains 11 residues. Trimming pared 5 bases from V and 2 bases from J, leaving 6 bases between. Germline CDR1 and CDR2: SQVTM and ANQGSEA. TCRdb passed the reads through MiXCR, listing each CDR3 protein once. Here the sample spans 650,000 to 900,000 distinct CDR3 sequences, 25% to 35% being singletons. Points on this clonotype: Its antigen is unidentified.

The sample in question was cultured CD8+ T cells from PBMCs, obtained from culture after CMV antigen stimulation. This chain joins TRBV29-1 and TRBJ1-1, with D uncertain. The receptor comes from a human donor in good health (CMV status not recorded). Some clones in this sample may be carry-over from other donors' samples. The CDR3 is CSVRKNTEAFF. CDR3 bases: TGCAGCGTTCGAAAAAACACTGAAGCTTTCTTT.